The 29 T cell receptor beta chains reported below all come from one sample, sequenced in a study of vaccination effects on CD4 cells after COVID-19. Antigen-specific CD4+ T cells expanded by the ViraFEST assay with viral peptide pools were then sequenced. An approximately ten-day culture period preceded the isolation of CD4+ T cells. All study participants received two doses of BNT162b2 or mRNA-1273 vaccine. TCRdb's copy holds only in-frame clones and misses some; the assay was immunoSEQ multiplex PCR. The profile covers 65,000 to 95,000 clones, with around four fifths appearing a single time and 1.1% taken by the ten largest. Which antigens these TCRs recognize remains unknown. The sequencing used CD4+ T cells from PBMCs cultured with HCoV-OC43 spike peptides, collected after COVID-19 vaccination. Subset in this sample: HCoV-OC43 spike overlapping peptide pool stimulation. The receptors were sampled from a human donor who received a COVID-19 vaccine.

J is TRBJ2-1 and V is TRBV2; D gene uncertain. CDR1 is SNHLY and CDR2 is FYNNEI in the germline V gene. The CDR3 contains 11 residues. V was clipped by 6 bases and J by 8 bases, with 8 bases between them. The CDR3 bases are TGTGCCAGCAGCGATTATGATGAGCAGTTCTTC. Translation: CASSDYDEQFF.

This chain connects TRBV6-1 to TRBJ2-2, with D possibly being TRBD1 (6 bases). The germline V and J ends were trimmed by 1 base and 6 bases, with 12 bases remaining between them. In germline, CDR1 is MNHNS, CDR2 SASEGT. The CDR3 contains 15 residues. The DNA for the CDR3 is TGTGCCAGCAGTGAAGTTTTCAGGGGTGCCGGGGAGCTGTTTTTT. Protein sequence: CASSEVFRGAGELFF.

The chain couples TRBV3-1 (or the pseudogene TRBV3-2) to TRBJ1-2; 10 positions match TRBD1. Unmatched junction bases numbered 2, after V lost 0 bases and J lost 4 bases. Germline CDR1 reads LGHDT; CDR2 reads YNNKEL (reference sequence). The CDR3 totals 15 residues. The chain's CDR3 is CASSQDGTGAYGYTF. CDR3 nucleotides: TGTGCCAGCAGCCAAGATGGGACAGGGGCCTATGGCTACACCTTC.

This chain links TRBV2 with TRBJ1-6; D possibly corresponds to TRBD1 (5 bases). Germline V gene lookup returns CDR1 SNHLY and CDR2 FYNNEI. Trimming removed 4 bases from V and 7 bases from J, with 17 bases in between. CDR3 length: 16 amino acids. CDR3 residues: CASSAGRRNGNSPLHF. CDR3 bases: TGTGCCAGCAGTGCAGGGCGCCGGAATGGGAATTCACCCCTCCACTTT.

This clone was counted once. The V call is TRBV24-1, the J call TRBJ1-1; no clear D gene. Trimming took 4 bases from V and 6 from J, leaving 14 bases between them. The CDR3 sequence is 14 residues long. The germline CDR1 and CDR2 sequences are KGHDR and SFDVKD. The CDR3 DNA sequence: TGTGCCACCAGTGACCCTACCCCAGGAGCTGAAGCTTTCTTT. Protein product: CATSDPTPGAEAFF.

CDR3 sequence: CASNQGSNYGYTF. CDR3 nucleotide sequence: TGTGCCAGCAACCAGGGATCTAACTATGGCTACACCTTC. The rearrangement links TRBV7-9 to TRBJ1-2; possible D gene TRBD1, 5 bases. Trimming left V 7 bases short and J 0 bases short, with 9 bases between. Germline CDR1 SEHNR, CDR2 FQNEAQ (reference sequence). CDR3 length: 13 residues.

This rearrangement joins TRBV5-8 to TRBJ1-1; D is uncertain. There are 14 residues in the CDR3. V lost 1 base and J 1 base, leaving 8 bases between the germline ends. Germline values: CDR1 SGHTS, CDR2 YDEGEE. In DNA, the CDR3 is TGTGCCAGCAGCTTGACTGCCACGAACACTGAAGCTTTCTTT. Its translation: CASSLTATNTEAFF.

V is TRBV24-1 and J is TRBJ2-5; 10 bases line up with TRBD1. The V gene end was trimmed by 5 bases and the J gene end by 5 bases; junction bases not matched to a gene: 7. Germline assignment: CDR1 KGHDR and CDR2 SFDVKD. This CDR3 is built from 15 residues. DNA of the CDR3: TGTGCCACCAGTGTCTCGACAGGGGGCCTGGAGACCCAGTACTTC. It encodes CATSVSTGGLETQYF.

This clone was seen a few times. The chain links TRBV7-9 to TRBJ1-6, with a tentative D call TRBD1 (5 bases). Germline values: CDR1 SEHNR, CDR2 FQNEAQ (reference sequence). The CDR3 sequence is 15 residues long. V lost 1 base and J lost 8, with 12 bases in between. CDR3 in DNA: TGTGCCAGCAGCTTAGGTTATGGGGGGGATTCACCCCTCCACTTT. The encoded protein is CASSLGYGGDSPLHF.

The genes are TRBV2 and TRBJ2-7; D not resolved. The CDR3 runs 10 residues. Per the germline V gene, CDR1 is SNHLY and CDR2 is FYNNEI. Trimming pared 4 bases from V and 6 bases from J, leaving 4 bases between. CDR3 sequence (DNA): TGTGCCAGCAGTGTAGTCGAGCAGTACGTC. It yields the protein CASSVVEQYV.

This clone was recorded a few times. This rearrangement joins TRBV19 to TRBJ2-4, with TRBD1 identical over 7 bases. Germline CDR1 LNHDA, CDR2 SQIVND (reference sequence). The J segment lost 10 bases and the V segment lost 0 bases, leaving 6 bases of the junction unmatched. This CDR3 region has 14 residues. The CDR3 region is CASSIEGGRGIQYF. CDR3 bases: TGTGCCAGTAGTATAGAAGGGGGCCGTGGGATTCAGTACTTC.

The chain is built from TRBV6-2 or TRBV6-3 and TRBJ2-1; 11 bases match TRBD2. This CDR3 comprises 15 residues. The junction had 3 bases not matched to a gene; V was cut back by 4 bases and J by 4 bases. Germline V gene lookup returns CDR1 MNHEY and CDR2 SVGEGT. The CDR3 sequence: CASSSLAGGYNEQFF. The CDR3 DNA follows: TGTGCCAGCAGTTCGCTAGCGGGGGGTTACAATGAGCAGTTCTTC.

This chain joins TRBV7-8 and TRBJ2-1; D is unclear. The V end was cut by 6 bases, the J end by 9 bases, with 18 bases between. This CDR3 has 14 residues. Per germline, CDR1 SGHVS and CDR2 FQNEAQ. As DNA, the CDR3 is TGTGCCAGCAGTCCCACCCCTGACAAACCTGAGCAGTTCTTC. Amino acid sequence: CASSPTPDKPEQFF.

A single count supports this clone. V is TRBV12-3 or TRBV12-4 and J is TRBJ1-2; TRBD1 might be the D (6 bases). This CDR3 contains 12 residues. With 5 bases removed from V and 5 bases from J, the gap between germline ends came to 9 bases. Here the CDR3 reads CASSQQGYGYTF. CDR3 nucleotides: TGTGCCAGCAGTCAACAGGGTTATGGCTACACCTTC.

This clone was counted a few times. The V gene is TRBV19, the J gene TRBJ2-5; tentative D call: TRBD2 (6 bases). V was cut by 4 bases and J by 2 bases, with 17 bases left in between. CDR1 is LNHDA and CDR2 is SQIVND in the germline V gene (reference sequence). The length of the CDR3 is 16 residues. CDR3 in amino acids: CASSSAGPRGQETQYF. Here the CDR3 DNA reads TGTGCCAGTAGTAGCGCGGGGCCCCGGGGGCAAGAGACCCAGTACTTC.

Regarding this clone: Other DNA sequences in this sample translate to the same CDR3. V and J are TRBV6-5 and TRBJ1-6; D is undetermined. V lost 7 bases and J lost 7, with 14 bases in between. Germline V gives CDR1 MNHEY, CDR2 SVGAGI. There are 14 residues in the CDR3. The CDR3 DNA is TGTGCCAGCACGAATGGGGTAGACAATTCACCCCTCCACTTT. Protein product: CASTNGVDNSPLHF.

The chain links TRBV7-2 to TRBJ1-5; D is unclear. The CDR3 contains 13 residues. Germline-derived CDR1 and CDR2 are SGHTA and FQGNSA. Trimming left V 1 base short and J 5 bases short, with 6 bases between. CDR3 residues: CASSLVVDQPQHF. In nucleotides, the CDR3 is TGTGCCAGCAGCTTAGTCGTGGATCAGCCCCAGCATTTT.

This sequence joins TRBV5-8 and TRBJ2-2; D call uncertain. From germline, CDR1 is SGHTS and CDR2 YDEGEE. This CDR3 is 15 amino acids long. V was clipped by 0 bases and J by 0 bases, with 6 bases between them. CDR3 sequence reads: CASSLARANTGELFF. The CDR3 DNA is TGTGCCAGCAGCTTGGCTAGGGCGAACACCGGGGAGCTGTTTTTT.

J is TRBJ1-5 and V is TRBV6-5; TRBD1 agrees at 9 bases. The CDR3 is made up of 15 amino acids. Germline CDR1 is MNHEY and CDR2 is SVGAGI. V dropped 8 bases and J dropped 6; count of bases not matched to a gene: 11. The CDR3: CASAPGTGSTQPQHF. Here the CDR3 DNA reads TGTGCCAGCGCACCCGGGACAGGGTCTACTCAGCCCCAGCATTTT.

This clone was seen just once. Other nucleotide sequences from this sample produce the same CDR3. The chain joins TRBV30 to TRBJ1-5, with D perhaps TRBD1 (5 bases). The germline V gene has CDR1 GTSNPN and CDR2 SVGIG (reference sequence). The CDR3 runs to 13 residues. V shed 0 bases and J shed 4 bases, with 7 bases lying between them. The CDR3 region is CAWSVQGNQPQHF. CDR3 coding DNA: TGTGCCTGGAGTGTGCAGGGTAATCAGCCCCAGCATTTT. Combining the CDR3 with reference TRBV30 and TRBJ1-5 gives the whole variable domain SQTIHQWPATLVQPVGSPLSLECTVEGTSNPNLYWYRQAAGRGLQLLFYSVGIGQISSEVPQNLSASRPQDRQFILSSKKLLLSDSGFYLCAWSVQGNQPQHFGDGTRLSIL.

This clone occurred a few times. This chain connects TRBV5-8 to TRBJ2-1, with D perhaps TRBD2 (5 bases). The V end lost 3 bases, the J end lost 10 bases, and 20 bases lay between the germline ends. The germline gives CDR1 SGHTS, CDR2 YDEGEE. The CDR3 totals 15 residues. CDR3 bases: TGTGCCAGCAGCTCGCCCGGGATAGTAGCGAGAGAGCAGTTCTTC. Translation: CASSSPGIVAREQFF.

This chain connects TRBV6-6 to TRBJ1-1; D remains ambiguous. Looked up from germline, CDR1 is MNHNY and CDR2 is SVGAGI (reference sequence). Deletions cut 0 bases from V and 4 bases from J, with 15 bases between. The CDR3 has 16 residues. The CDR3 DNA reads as TGTGCCAGCAGTTACTCGTTTTTCAGCCGGGGCACTGAAGCTTTCTTT. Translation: CASSYSFFSRGTEAFF.

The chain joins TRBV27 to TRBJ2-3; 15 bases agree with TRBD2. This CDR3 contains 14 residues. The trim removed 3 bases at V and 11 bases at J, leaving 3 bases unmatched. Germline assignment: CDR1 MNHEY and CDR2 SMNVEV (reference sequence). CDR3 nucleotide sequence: TGTGCCAGCAGTTTTCGGACTAGCGGGGGGGGGCAGTATTTT. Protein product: CASSFRTSGGGQYF.

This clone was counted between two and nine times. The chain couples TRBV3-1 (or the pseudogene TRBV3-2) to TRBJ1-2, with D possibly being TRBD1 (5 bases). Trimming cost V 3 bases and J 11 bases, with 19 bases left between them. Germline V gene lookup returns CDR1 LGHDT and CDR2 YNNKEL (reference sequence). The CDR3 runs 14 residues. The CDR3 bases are TGTGCCAGCAGCCATGCCCCCAGGGATAAGAGTTACACCTTC. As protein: CASSHAPRDKSYTF.

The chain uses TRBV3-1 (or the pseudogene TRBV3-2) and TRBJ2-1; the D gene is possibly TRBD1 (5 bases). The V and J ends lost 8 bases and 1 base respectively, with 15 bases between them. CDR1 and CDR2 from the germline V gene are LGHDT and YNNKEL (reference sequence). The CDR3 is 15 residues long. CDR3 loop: CASRASGQSYNEQFF. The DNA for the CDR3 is TGTGCCAGCCGCGCTTCAGGGCAATCCTACAATGAGCAGTTCTTC.

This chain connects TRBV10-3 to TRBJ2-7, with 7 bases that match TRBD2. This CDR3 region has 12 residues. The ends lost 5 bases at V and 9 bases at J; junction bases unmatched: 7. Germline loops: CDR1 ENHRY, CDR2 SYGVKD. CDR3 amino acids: CAISRDGLGQYV. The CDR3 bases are TGTGCCATCAGTCGGGACGGACTAGGGCAGTACGTC.

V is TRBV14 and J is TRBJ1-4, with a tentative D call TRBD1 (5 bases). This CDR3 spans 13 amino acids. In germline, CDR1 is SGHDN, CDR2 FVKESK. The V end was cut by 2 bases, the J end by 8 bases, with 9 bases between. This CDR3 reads CASSQIRGEKLFF. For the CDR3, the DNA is TGTGCCAGCAGCCAAATCCGGGGGGAAAAACTGTTTTTT.

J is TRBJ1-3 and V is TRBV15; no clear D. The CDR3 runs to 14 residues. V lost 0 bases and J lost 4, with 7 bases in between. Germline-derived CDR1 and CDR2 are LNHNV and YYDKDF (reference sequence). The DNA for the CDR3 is TGTGCCACCAGCAGAGACGTCAACGGAAACACCATATATTTT. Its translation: CATSRDVNGNTIYF.

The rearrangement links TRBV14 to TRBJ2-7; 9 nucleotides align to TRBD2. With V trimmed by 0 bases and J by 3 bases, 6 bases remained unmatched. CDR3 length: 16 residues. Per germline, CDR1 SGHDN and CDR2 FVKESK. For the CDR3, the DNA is TGTGCCAGCAGCCAAGATCGAGCGGGGGGTTTCTACGAGCAGTACGTC. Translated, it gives CASSQDRAGGFYEQYV.